A selection of T cell receptor beta chains follows, all from one sample in a study of regulatory T cells in long-lasting Graves disease. TCRdb re-called the multiplex PCR reads through MiXCR, storing one row per CDR3 protein. The table includes roughly 500,000 distinct CDR3 sequences, roughly 12% detected once. The sample was also linked to a second study, of T cells in Graves' hyperthyroidism and ophthalmopathy.

Material: peripheral blood mononuclear cells (PBMCs), obtained at new diagnosis, from a patient treated with antithyroid drugs. The receptor set was obtained from a man aged 25-45 years with Graves disease. Both conserved end residues are trimmed from each CDR3. A D gene is named only where the DNA matches it firmly.

D gene: .; J gene: TRBJ1-1; V gene: TRBV20-1; CDR3 protein: SGVDIRTEAF
D gene: TRBD2; J gene: TRBJ2-7; V gene: TRBV20-1; CDR3 protein: SARRTLAELDQY
D gene: TRBD2; J gene: TRBJ2-7; V gene: TRBV18; CDR3 protein: ASSPPGLVSASDEQY
D gene: .; J gene: TRBJ2-7; V gene: TRBV12-5; CDR3 protein: ASGFLDEQY
D gene: TRBD2; J gene: TRBJ2-3; V gene: TRBV5-4; CDR3 protein: ANSPIAGAGDTQY
D gene: .; J gene: TRBJ2-6; V gene: TRBV27; CDR3 protein: ASRVLGSGANVLT
D gene: TRBD2; J gene: TRBJ2-2; V gene: TRBV7-9; CDR3 protein: ASSPGTSGRDTGELF
D gene: .; J gene: TRBJ2-3; V gene: TRBV6-1; CDR3 protein: ASRTISGRAPGTQY
D gene: TRBD2; J gene: .; V gene: TRBV12-3/TRBV12-4; CDR3 protein: ASSGGTSGSNYEQY
D gene: TRBD1; J gene: TRBJ2-3; V gene: TRBV7-2; CDR3 protein: ASAGQGTDTQY
D gene: .; J gene: TRBJ2-5; V gene: TRBV29-1; CDR3 protein: SVEAIQETQY
D gene: TRBD2; J gene: TRBJ2-7; V gene: TRBV27; CDR3 protein: ASSLTLLAPNYEQY
D gene: .; J gene: TRBJ1-4; V gene: TRBV20-1; CDR3 protein: SALGRNEKLF
D gene: .; J gene: TRBJ2-2; V gene: TRBV5-1; CDR3 protein: ASSLFGDEHTGELF
D gene: .; J gene: TRBJ2-7; V gene: TRBV6-1; CDR3 protein: TSSPYGATSYEQY
D gene: .; J gene: TRBJ2-7; V gene: TRBV25-1; CDR3 protein: ASSELDSYEQY
D gene: .; J gene: TRBJ2-3; V gene: TRBV27; CDR3 protein: ASSPQAQLTDTQY
D gene: .; J gene: TRBJ1-1; V gene: TRBV2; CDR3 protein: ASRGGGNTEAF
D gene: .; J gene: TRBJ1-2; V gene: TRBV27; CDR3 protein: ASSLDPRRERGYGYT
D gene: .; J gene: TRBJ2-4; V gene: TRBV19; CDR3 protein: ASSIGAGRDIQY
D gene: .; J gene: TRBJ2-7; V gene: TRBV6-1; CDR3 protein: ASLRDNSYEQY
D gene: .; J gene: TRBJ1-1; V gene: TRBV20-1; CDR3 protein: SAALTEAF
D gene: .; J gene: TRBJ2-7; V gene: TRBV28; CDR3 protein: AAARDTRYEQY
D gene: TRBD1; J gene: TRBJ2-7; V gene: TRBV9; CDR3 protein: ASSSTQGARGEQY
D gene: .; J gene: TRBJ2-5; V gene: TRBV14; CDR3 protein: ASSQARISSSQETQY
D gene: .; J gene: TRBJ2-3; V gene: TRBV18; CDR3 protein: ASSPPGSGGRRTDTQY
D gene: .; J gene: TRBJ1-6; V gene: TRBV27; CDR3 protein: ASSLSGQTSPLH
D gene: .; J gene: TRBJ2-3; V gene: TRBV19; CDR3 protein: ASSIDWADTQY
D gene: TRBD2; J gene: TRBJ2-7; V gene: TRBV7-9; CDR3 protein: ASSRKREGRYEQY
D gene: .; J gene: TRBJ1-1; V gene: TRBV27; CDR3 protein: ASSSRTTEAF
D gene: TRBD1; J gene: TRBJ1-2; V gene: TRBV3-1; CDR3 protein: ASSQRTGGSYGYT
D gene: TRBD2; J gene: TRBJ2-5; V gene: TRBV7-9; CDR3 protein: ATGTSGSGAQY
D gene: TRBD2; J gene: TRBJ2-5; V gene: TRBV2; CDR3 protein: ASSGEAGQETQY
D gene: TRBD1; J gene: TRBJ2-1; V gene: TRBV27; CDR3 protein: ASSFRGQVAYNEQF
D gene: TRBD2; J gene: TRBJ2-4; V gene: TRBV10-3; CDR3 protein: AISETSGSTAGKNIQY
D gene: TRBD2; J gene: TRBJ2-1; V gene: TRBV30; CDR3 protein: AWSMVAGGSYNEQF
D gene: .; J gene: TRBJ1-3; V gene: TRBV30; CDR3 protein: AWSVPFSGNTIY
D gene: .; J gene: TRBJ1-1; V gene: TRBV11-1; CDR3 protein: ASSLLATDVEAF
D gene: .; J gene: TRBJ2-5; V gene: TRBV24-1; CDR3 protein: APMGRETQY
D gene: TRBD2; J gene: TRBJ2-5; V gene: TRBV5-1; CDR3 protein: ASSLRSSGRQGETQY
D gene: .; J gene: TRBJ2-1; V gene: TRBV7-8; CDR3 protein: ASISWGGTGHEQF
D gene: .; J gene: TRBJ2-3; V gene: TRBV18; CDR3 protein: ASSPPAGASTDTQY
D gene: .; J gene: TRBJ1-3; V gene: TRBV12-3/TRBV12-4; CDR3 protein: ASSHDSSGNTIY
D gene: TRBD2; J gene: TRBJ2-1; V gene: TRBV2; CDR3 protein: AGETSGYNEQF
D gene: .; J gene: TRBJ1-2; V gene: TRBV6-1; CDR3 protein: ATAPGREGYGYT
D gene: .; J gene: TRBJ1-5; V gene: TRBV15; CDR3 protein: ATSRGQGLRQPQH
D gene: TRBD1; J gene: TRBJ1-4; V gene: TRBV7-9; CDR3 protein: ASSPNLRDRGEKLF
D gene: .; J gene: TRBJ1-4; V gene: TRBV30; CDR3 protein: AWSVPGSNEKLF